This T cell receptor beta chain was observed in a study of T cell responses to AZD1222 COVID-19 vaccine. As regards this clone: What it binds is not known.

Findings of the study overall: Spike-specific TCR breadth rose after two AZD1222 doses, and depth rose as well. The study sampled repertoires only after the peak T cell response. There were mostly white British donors and more females than males, and clonal diversity was possibly underestimated.

Germline V lookup: CDR1 SGHNT, CDR2 YYREEE (reference sequence). This CDR3 is built from 13 residues. V lost 7 bases to trimming and J lost 3 bases; unmatched junction nucleotides: 4. Repertoires were generated with immunoSEQ multiplex PCR, while TCRdb's copy carries only in-frame clones and drops some. The repertoire has approximately 110,000 clones, around 94% of them found once; the top ten carry less than 2.5%. The starting material was peripheral blood, obtained on day 0 of AZD1222 vaccination. The genes are TRBV5-4 and TRBJ1-1; 9 nucleotides agree with TRBD1. The receptor comes from an adult in good health. The CDR3 protein is CASGQGTDTEAFF. Here the CDR3 DNA reads TGTGCCAGCGGACAGGGGACAGACACTGAAGCTTTCTTT.